This TCR beta chain was obtained from a study of CD8 T cells in Susac syndrome. Random hexamers were used to reverse transcribe roughly 0.45 to 1 ug of RNA. TCRdb analysed the immunoSEQ multiplex PCR reads with MiXCR anew, one entry per CDR3 protein. The table lists 120,000 to 150,000 distinct CDR3 sequences, approximately 95% of them singletons. The length of the CDR3 is 13 residues. V was clipped by 7 bases and J by 4 bases, with 13 bases between them. The TCR originated in a human donor in good health. Sequenced sample: CD8+ T cells from PBMCs. The rearrangement joins TRBV12-3 or TRBV12-4 to TRBJ1-1; D might be TRBD1 (5 bases). The CDR3, as DNA: TGTGCCAGCACCTCCCCAGGGAGCACTGAAGCTTTCTTT. Translation: CASTSPGSTEAFF.